This T cell receptor beta chain was sequenced in a study of monozygotic twins with inflammatory bowel disease. Notes on the study in general: Whereas healthy co-twins had higher TCRbeta diversity (inverse Simpson), IBD patients had lower diversity.

CDR3 size: 15 residues. Germline V gene sequence: CDR1 ENHRY, CDR2 SYGVKD. Whole-blood RNA isolation (total RNA) proceeded without T cell sorting. Each of the TCR libraries took 3,000 to 4,500 ng of total RNA. Using the 5' RACE reads, TCRdb records one entry per CDR3 protein without DNA. The table lists 420,000 or so distinct CDR3 sequences. With regard to this clonotype: Its target is not known.

This sequence joins TRBV10-3 and TRBJ2-5; the TCRdb D gene call, TRBD1, has no DNA to confirm it. The clonotype originates from a human donor with ulcerative colitis or Crohn's disease, or a healthy co-twin of an affected twin (not recorded which). The specimen was blood. The CDR3 spells CAISASGTGYETQYF.